This passage covers 15 T cell receptor beta chains from one sample sequenced in a study of beta chain features in type 1 diabetes. Study-level results: People with Type 1 diabetes carried modestly yet significantly shorter TCRB CDR3s in all four CD4+ subsets.

Which antigens these TCRs recognize remains unknown. Expressed TCRB transcripts were sequenced after all isolated RNA was converted to cDNA. The protocol was immunoSEQ multiplex PCR, while the TCRdb copy is restricted to in-frame clones and leaves out a portion. The top ten clones hold roughly 0.0097% of a sample with 300,000 to 450,000 clones, 10% to 15% of them seen once. The sample comprised naive CD4+ T cells from blood. These receptor sequences come from a woman aged 18-35 years with type 1 diabetes.

V gene TRBV7-3 combines with J gene TRBJ2-1, with TRBD2 identical over 11 bases. The CDR3 covers 16 residues. Unmatched junction bases numbered 10, after V lost 3 bases and J lost 9 bases. Looked up from germline, CDR1 is SGHTA and CDR2 is FQGTGA. CDR3 nucleotides: TGTGCCAGCAGCTTCCCCGGACTAGCGGGTTCGGGTGAGCAGTTCTTC. Its translation is CASSFPGLAGSGEQFF.

The rearrangement links TRBV19 to TRBJ2-5; 9 positions agree with TRBD1. The germline gives CDR1 LNHDA, CDR2 SQIVND (reference sequence). The CDR3 has 15 amino acids. V shed 7 bases and J 7 bases; nucleotides not matched to a gene: 13. The CDR3 sequence is CASKQPGQGAGTQYF. CDR3 in DNA: TGTGCCAGTAAGCAGCCGGGACAGGGAGCAGGGACCCAGTACTTC.

This clone appeared a few times. V and J are TRBV7-9 and TRBJ2-3, with a weak D call TRBD2 (6 bases). The CDR3 runs to 15 residues. The germline CDR1 and CDR2 sequences are SEHNR and FQNEAQ (reference sequence). With 5 bases removed from V and 1 base from J, the gap between germline ends came to 13 bases. The CDR3 region is CASSGWRERTDTQYF. CDR3 in DNA: TGTGCCAGCAGCGGTTGGAGGGAACGCACAGATACGCAGTATTTT.

The V call is TRBV28, the J call TRBJ2-7; D possibly corresponds to TRBD2 (5 bases). CDR1 and CDR2 (germline): MDHEN, SYDVKM. The ends were cut back, 4 bases at V and 3 bases at J, with 13 bases in the middle. This CDR3 is 14 amino acids long. CDR3 nucleotide sequence: TGTGCCAGCAGTTCGAGTCCGGGGATCTACGAGCAGTACTTC. Protein: CASSSSPGIYEQYF.

CDR3 protein: CASSLVRGGQPQHF. The DNA for the CDR3 is TGTGCCAGCAGTTTAGTTAGGGGCGGTCAGCCCCAGCATTTT. V is TRBV27 and J is TRBJ1-5; D is perhaps TRBD1 (5 bases). Trimming took 2 bases from V and 6 from J, leaving 11 bases between them. Germline loops: CDR1 MNHEY, CDR2 SMNVEV (reference sequence). There are 14 residues in the CDR3.

This clone turned up a few times. The chain joins TRBV7-2 to TRBJ2-5; 12 bases match TRBD2. This CDR3 region has 19 residues. CDR1 and CDR2 from the germline V gene are SGHTA and FQGNSA. The junction had 14 bases not matched to a gene; V was cut back by 1 base and J by 5 bases. As DNA, the CDR3 is TGTGCCAGCAGCTTAGGGCGGCTAGCGGGGGGGCCGGTAGATGAGACCCAGTACTTC. Translated: CASSLGRLAGGPVDETQYF.

This clone was seen more than once but under ten times. The chain has TRBV5-1 and TRBJ2-2; 7 bases line up with TRBD1. The CDR3 is 15 amino acids. V dropped 4 bases and J dropped 5; count of bases not matched to a gene: 8. The germline gives CDR1 SGHRS, CDR2 YFSETQ. The CDR3 sequence: CASSNRDSGTGELFF. For the CDR3, the DNA is TGCGCCAGCAGCAACCGGGACAGTGGGACCGGGGAGCTGTTTTTT.

CDR3 nucleotides: TGTGCCAGCAGTTTACGGCGGCGGAGCTCCTACAATGAGCAGTTCTTC. Amino acid sequence: CASSLRRRSSYNEQFF. V gene TRBV28 combines with J gene TRBJ2-1; D not certain. The V and J ends lost 2 bases and 0 bases respectively, with 11 bases between them. Germline V gives CDR1 MDHEN, CDR2 SYDVKM. The CDR3 runs to 16 residues.

This clone occurred a few times. The V call is TRBV9, the J call TRBJ2-1, with D unclear. The germline gives CDR1 SGDLS, CDR2 YYNGEE. CDR3 length: 13 amino acids. Trimming left V 2 bases short and J 3 bases short, with 6 bases between. The CDR3 DNA sequence: TGTGCCAGCAGCGTTGAGGTCTACAATGAGCAGTTCTTC. The encoded protein is CASSVEVYNEQFF.

This clone was observed a few times. V and J are TRBV14 and TRBJ1-1; D remains unclear. V lost 1 base to trimming and J lost 1 base, with 7 bases between them. Germline loops: CDR1 SGHDN, CDR2 FVKESK. The length of the CDR3 is 14 residues. This CDR3 is CASSQGLKNTEAFF. CDR3 coding DNA: TGTGCCAGCAGCCAAGGGCTGAAGAACACTGAAGCTTTCTTT.

This clone occurred a few times. The chain uses TRBV18 and TRBJ2-7; weak D call: TRBD2 (6 bases). This CDR3 has 15 amino acids. The germline V gene encodes CDR1 KGHSH and CDR2 LQKENI. Trimming left V 0 bases short and J 0 bases short, with 9 bases between. The CDR3, as DNA: TGTGCCAGCTCACCACCTGCTAGCGCCTCCTACGAGCAGTACTTC. Translated, it gives CASSPPASASYEQYF.

This clone appeared a few times. This chain uses TRBV29-1 with TRBJ2-3; D gene uncertain. With 0 bases removed from V and 1 base from J, the gap between germline ends came to 14 bases. From germline, CDR1 is SQVTM and CDR2 ANQGSEA. This CDR3 has 16 amino acids. The CDR3 sequence: CSVEDLLGSGTDTQYF. CDR3 coding DNA: TGCAGCGTTGAAGATCTCTTGGGCTCTGGCACAGATACGCAGTATTTT.

V usage is TRBV7-2 and J usage is TRBJ2-3; 7 bases fit TRBD1. CDR1 SGHTA and CDR2 FQGNSA come from the germline V gene. The V and J ends lost 2 bases and 8 bases, in that order; junction bases with no gene match: 10. The CDR3 length is 15 residues. In DNA, the CDR3 is TGTGCCAGCAGCTTAACCTGGGACAGCCCAGGTACGCAGTATTTT. Amino acid sequence: CASSLTWDSPGTQYF.

This clone was observed a handful of times. The chain is built from TRBV28 and TRBJ2-3; 9 nucleotides align to TRBD1. This CDR3 is 15 amino acids long. With 2 bases clipped from V and 3 bases from J, the junction kept 3 bases outside the gene matches. Germline lookup yields CDR1 MDHEN and CDR2 SYDVKM. CDR3 in amino acids: CASSLPGQGTDTQYF. In DNA form, the CDR3 reads TGTGCCAGCAGTTTACCGGGACAGGGAACAGATACGCAGTATTTT.

V and J are TRBV29-1 and TRBJ1-4; D is perhaps TRBD1 (5 bases). In germline, CDR1 is SQVTM, CDR2 ANQGSEA. Trimming removed 3 bases from V and 4 bases from J, with 9 bases in between. The length of the CDR3 is 13 residues. The CDR3 coding sequence is TGCAGCGTTGACCCGGGGGGTAATGAAAAACTGTTTTTT. This codes for CSVDPGGNEKLFF.